This TCR beta chain is from a study of control samples from healthy donors and cancer patients. Only in-frame clones appear in the TCRdb table, and some are missing; sequencing was by immunoSEQ multiplex PCR. The sample lists about 92,000 clones, around 80% occurring once. Trimming removed 0 bases from V and 7 bases from J, with 10 bases in between. CDR1 is SGHRS and CDR2 is YFSETQ in the germline V gene. The CDR3 length is 13 residues. Sequencing was performed on blood. The rearrangement links TRBV5-1 to TRBJ1-1; D not resolved. The clonotype originates from an older woman in good health. CDR3 amino acids: CASSLVGSIEAFF. CDR3 DNA: TGCGCCAGCAGCTTGGTAGGGTCTATTGAAGCTTTCTTT.